The rows below give T cell receptor beta chains drawn from one sample of a study of CD8 T cells in ankylosing spondylitis. TCRdb reprocessed the 5' RACE reads with MiXCR, giving one entry per CDR3 protein. The sample lists around 770,000 distinct CDR3 sequences, approximately 12% seen once, with about 0.5% in the top ten. The specimen sequenced was blood, either unsorted or a sorted T cell fraction (not recorded which). The source of these receptors is a male donor with ankylosing spondylitis. Both conserved end residues are part of each CDR3. Fields, in order: V gene, clone size, D gene, J gene, CDR3 protein, CDR3 DNA. A D gene is named only where the DNA matches it firmly. The size field is filled for only some rows; it gives once, few, many or a size class.

>TRBV10-3|many|.|TRBJ2-7
CATGASSYEQYF
TGTGCCACAGGAGCCAGCTCCTACGAGCAGTACTTC
>TRBV12-3/TRBV12-4|few|.|TRBJ1-2
CASTSLTVSEGYTF
TGTGCCAGCACCTCTCTTACAGTTTCTGAGGGCTACACCTTC
>TRBV5-1|.|.|TRBJ2-3
CASSLNLVPSTDTQYF
TGCGCCAGCAGCTTGAACCTAGTCCCTTCCACAGATACGCAGTATTTT
>TRBV5-1|few|TRBD1|TRBJ1-1
CASSSDRSNTEAFF
TGCGCCAGCAGCTCGGACAGGTCCAACACTGAAGCTTTCTTT
>TRBV7-6|.|TRBD1|TRBJ2-2
CASSFVLQGAWTGELFF
TGTGCCAGCAGCTTTGTGCTTCAGGGGGCTTGGACCGGGGAGCTGTTTTTT
>TRBV6-5|.|TRBD1|TRBJ1-4
CASSYRTGTGNEKLFF
TGTGCCAGCAGTTACCGGACCGGGACAGGGAATGAAAAACTGTTTTTT
>TRBV4-1|.|TRBD2|TRBJ2-2
CASSQLIPKHLAGETNTGELFF
TGCGCCAGCAGCCAATTAATCCCGAAACATCTAGCGGGAGAGACGAACACCGGGGAGCTGTTTTTT
>TRBV5-1|.|.|TRBJ2-1
CARTLTEKYNEQFF
TGCGCCAGGACACTGACGGAGAAATACAATGAGCAGTTCTTC
>TRBV7-9|.|.|TRBJ2-1
CASEVSGIYNEQFF
TGTGCCAGCGAGGTTTCCGGGATCTACAATGAGCAGTTCTTC
>TRBV7-2|many|TRBD1|TRBJ2-7
CASSFGTALFKQYF
TGTGCCAGCAGCTTTGGGACAGCACTGTTTAAGCAGTACTTC
>TRBV7-9|few|.|TRBJ2-7
CASSPLDRRNEQYF
TGTGCCAGCAGCCCCTTGGACAGAAGGAACGAGCAGTACTTC
>TRBV20-1|.|.|TRBJ2-3
CSAGLTPDTQYF
TGCAGTGCCGGACTAACGCCGGATACGCAGTATTTT
>TRBV5-6|.|.|TRBJ2-4
CASSLVEQESIQYF
TGTGCCAGCAGCTTGGTCGAACAGGAAAGCATTCAGTACTTC
>TRBV20-1|.|.|TRBJ1-1
CSASPGRYTEAFF
TGCAGTGCTAGTCCAGGTCGGTACACTGAAGCTTTCTTT
>TRBV7-2|few|TRBD1|TRBJ2-7
CASSRQTGDSYEQYF
TGTGCCAGCAGCCGACAGACAGGGGACTCCTACGAGCAGTACTTC
>TRBV20-1|.|.|TRBJ2-1
CSARDHSRSSYNEQFF
TGCAGTGCTAGAGATCATAGCCGCAGCTCCTACAATGAGCAGTTCTTC
>TRBV6-1|many|.|TRBJ2-1
CASRPLVLNEQFF
TGTGCCAGCAGACCTCTCGTCCTGAATGAGCAGTTCTTC
>TRBV20-1|.|TRBD1|TRBJ2-7
CSATGTGVHEQYF
TGCAGTGCTACCGGGACAGGGGTACACGAGCAGTACTTC
>TRBV7-2|.|.|TRBJ1-4
CASSSLPGLEKLFF
TGTGCCAGCAGCTCACTACCGGGACTCGAAAAACTGTTTTTT
>TRBV20-1|many|.|TRBJ1-1
CSASGNEAFF
TGCAGTGCTAGTGGGAATGAAGCTTTCTTT
>TRBV4-3|few|.|TRBJ1-2
CASSPGPDGNYGYTF
TGCGCCAGCAGCCCCGGGCCCGACGGCAACTATGGCTACACCTTC
>TRBV12-3/TRBV12-4|many|TRBD2|TRBJ2-7
CASSPRRGGGSYEQYF
TGTGCCAGCAGTCCGCGGAGGGGCGGGGGCTCCTACGAGCAGTACTTC
>TRBV7-2|few|.|TRBJ1-3
CASRSSSGNTIYF
TGTGCCAGCAGATCCTCCTCTGGAAACACCATATATTTT
>TRBV6-2/TRBV6-3|few|.|TRBJ2-2
CASSYPQGAGELFF
TGTGCCAGCAGTTACCCCCAGGGCGCCGGGGAGCTGTTTTTT
>TRBV10-3|few|.|TRBJ1-2
CAISVRQNYGYTF
TGTGCCATCAGTGTGCGGCAGAACTATGGCTACACCTTC
>TRBV6-5|many|.|TRBJ1-6
CASSYGGREYSPLHF
TGTGCCAGCAGTTACGGGGGGCGCGAATACTCACCCCTCCACTTT
>TRBV7-8|.|.|TRBJ2-7
CASSFPGSEQYF
TGTGCCAGCAGCTTCCCAGGGAGTGAGCAGTACTTC
>TRBV11-2|.|.|TRBJ2-4
CASSLPSGQNIQYF
TGTGCCAGCAGCTTACCCAGCGGACAAAACATTCAGTACTTC
>TRBV20-1|.|.|TRBJ1-6
CSARPTTDYSPLHF
TGCAGTGCTAGACCGACGACAGATTATTCACCCCTCCACTTT
>TRBV6-6|many|.|TRBJ1-4
CASSPPRGKLFF
TGTGCCAGCAGCCCCCCCAGGGGAAAACTGTTTTTT
>TRBV20-1|few|.|TRBJ1-2
CKGQSDGYTF
TGCAAGGGACAATCCGATGGCTACACCTTC
>TRBV3-1|.|.|TRBJ2-7
CASSQERRGHEQYF
TGTGCCAGCAGCCAAGAACGCAGGGGCCACGAGCAGTACTTC
>TRBV19|.|.|TRBJ2-1
CASSIYSQGEQFF
TGTGCCAGTAGTATTTACTCCCAGGGAGAGCAGTTCTTC